The count of the clone carrying this T cell receptor beta chain is one. The data stem from a study of shared clonotypes between healthy human individuals. CDR1 is SGHDN, CDR2 FVKESK, per germline. Trimming removed 5 bases from V and 1 base from J; junction bases left unmatched: 7. This CDR3 is 17 amino acids long. TCRdb's copy holds only in-frame clones and misses some; the assay was immunoSEQ multiplex PCR. The sample comprises 500,000 or so clones, 90% to 97% of which are singletons, and about 0.068% rests with the top ten. The specimen was naive CD4+ T cells sorted from blood. The subset: CD45RA+ positively selected. The chain links TRBV14 to TRBJ2-3; 12 bases are a match to TRBD2. This TCR came from a woman in her 30s in good health. CDR3 DNA sequence: TGTGCCAGCAGCGGGCTAGCGGGAGGGCGTGGCACAGATACGCAGTATTTT. It specifies CASSGLAGGRGTDTQYF.